The 13 T cell receptor beta chains in this list originate from one sample, sequenced in a study of blood T cell repertoires in COVID-19 (TCRdb year 2020). Receptor amplification or capture employed the immunoSEQ multiplex PCR assay. This immuneACCESS table, as held by TCRdb, lists in-frame sequences with V and J called but not all clones. Of the missing ones, under half trace to an unresolved V gene in checked studies; the others have no known cause. The sample table shows nearly 350,000 clones, and 88% are seen once. Jointly, the top ten make up just under 7.5% of the sample. The sequencing input was peripheral blood. Receptors originate from a woman aged 70-85 years with COVID-19, enrolled during active disease.

The V and J genes are TRBV6-5 and TRBJ1-2; no definite D call. Germline V gives CDR1 MNHEY, CDR2 SVGAGI. The V gene lost 6 bases and the J gene lost 4 bases, with 12 bases spanning the gap. This CDR3 has 13 amino acids. In DNA form, the CDR3 reads TGTGCCAGCAGCTACGACGGACTCTATGGCTACACCTTC. This encodes CASSYDGLYGYTF.

This clone has more than one count but fewer than ten. J is TRBJ1-1 and V is TRBV5-8; D gene ambiguous. Germline assignment: CDR1 SGHTS and CDR2 YDEGEE. Trimming took off 4 bases at V and 1 base at J, with 11 bases between the two ends. The CDR3 extends over 14 amino acids. Written as DNA, the CDR3 is TGTGCCAGCAGCCATGACTTTAGGAACACTGAAGCTTTCTTT. This codes for CASSHDFRNTEAFF.

The genes are TRBV30 and TRBJ2-5, with 9 bases lining up with TRBD2. Germline-derived CDR1 and CDR2 are GTSNPN and SVGIG (reference sequence). The CDR3 covers 15 residues. The J segment lost 4 bases and the V segment lost 5 bases, leaving 11 bases of the junction unmatched. The CDR3 bases are TGTGCCTGGGCTCCGGGACTAGCAAGGGCAGAGACCCAGTACTTC. This gives the protein CAWAPGLARAETQYF.

The rearrangement links TRBV7-2 to TRBJ2-3; 14 bases match TRBD2. Trimming cost V 3 bases and J 6 bases; bases outside gene matches: 5. This CDR3 comprises 16 residues. The germline V gene encodes CDR1 SGHTA and CDR2 FQGNSA. In DNA form, the CDR3 reads TGTGCCAGCAGCTTTGGGACTAGCGGGGGCGCGGATACGCAGTATTTT. This sequence encodes CASSFGTSGGADTQYF.

This chain uses TRBV18 with TRBJ2-3; D uncertain. The CDR3 length is 13 residues. Germline assignment: CDR1 KGHSH and CDR2 LQKENI. V was trimmed by 4 bases and J by 0 bases, leaving 5 bases between them. Here the CDR3 DNA reads TGTGCCAGCTCACGCGTGAGCACAGATACGCAGTATTTT. It specifies CASSRVSTDTQYF.

This chain links TRBV30 with TRBJ2-1; TRBD2 matches at 9 bases. Germline V gene lookup returns CDR1 GTSNPN and CDR2 SVGIG (reference sequence). V shed 4 bases, J shed 5 bases, and the junction held 6 bases outside the gene matches. The CDR3 totals 14 residues. The CDR3 sequence is CAWKSRGGNNEQFF. In nucleotides, the CDR3 is TGTGCCTGGAAATCGCGGGGGGGGAACAATGAGCAGTTCTTC.

This rearrangement joins TRBV5-4 to TRBJ2-3, with D unresolved. The germline V gene has CDR1 SGHNT and CDR2 YYREEE (reference sequence). CDR3 length: 17 amino acids. Trimming took 4 bases from V and 8 from J, leaving 26 bases between them. CDR3 DNA: TGTGCCAGCAGCCATCTATTAACCCGAACGTCGATTGTTACGCAGTATTTT. Protein sequence: CASSHLLTRTSIVTQYF.

V gene TRBV3-1 (or the pseudogene TRBV3-2) combines with J gene TRBJ2-6; 8 bases line up with TRBD1. The CDR3 contains 17 residues. V lost 4 bases to trimming and J lost 0 bases; unmatched junction nucleotides: 5. From germline, CDR1 is LGHDT and CDR2 YNNKEL (reference sequence). CDR3 loop: CASSLKTGGSGANVLTF. The CDR3 nucleotides read TGTGCCAGCAGCCTTAAAACAGGGGGCTCTGGGGCCAACGTCCTGACTTTC.

V usage is TRBV29-1 and J usage is TRBJ2-3; D gene uncertain. The length of the CDR3 is 15 residues. V gave up 1 base and J gave up 0 bases, with 11 bases separating them. The germline V gene has CDR1 SQVTM and CDR2 ANQGSEA. The CDR3 sequence is CSVEGGGTSTDTQYF. CDR3 coding DNA: TGCAGCGTTGAAGGTGGCGGAACTAGCACAGATACGCAGTATTTT.

This CDR3 reads CASLAGTGKTEAFF. Written as DNA, the CDR3 is TGTGCCAGCTTGGCCGGGACAGGCAAAACTGAAGCTTTCTTT. The chain joins TRBV2 to TRBJ1-1; 8 bases map to TRBD1. The CDR3 totals 14 residues. Losses at the gene ends were 8 bases for V and 5 bases for J; bases not matched to a gene: 10. The germline V gene has CDR1 SNHLY and CDR2 FYNNEI.

The chain has TRBV9 and TRBJ2-4; D is unresolved. This CDR3 region has 14 residues. Germline V gene sequence: CDR1 SGDLS, CDR2 YYNGEE. Trimming removed 3 bases from V and 8 bases from J, with 15 bases in between. The CDR3, as DNA: TGTGCCAGCAGCGAGGCCCCCTTCCTAGACATTCAGTACTTC. Residues: CASSEAPFLDIQYF.

J is TRBJ1-2 and V is TRBV11-2; 8 nucleotides match TRBD1. The CDR3 extends over 13 amino acids. J lost 4 bases, V lost 5 bases, and 3 bases had no gene match. Germline V gene lookup returns CDR1 SGHAT and CDR2 FQNNGV. The CDR3 here is CASSRDRFYGYTF. The CDR3 bases are TGTGCCAGCAGCCGGGACAGGTTCTATGGCTACACCTTC. Together with reference TRBV11-2 and TRBJ1-2, the CDR3 gives the full variable domain: EAGVAQSPRYKIIEKRQSVAFWCNPISGHATLYWYQQILGQGPKLLIQFQNNGVVDDSQLPKDRFSAERLKGVDSTLKIQPAKLEDSAVYLCASSRDRFYGYTFGSGTRLTVV.

The chain carries TRBV6-5 and TRBJ2-1, with D tentatively TRBD2 (6 bases). The CDR3 covers 15 residues. Germline V gene lookup returns CDR1 MNHEY and CDR2 SVGAGI. V lost 8 bases, J lost 9 bases, and 23 bases lay in between. CDR3 in amino acids: CASETGDPSVGEQFF. In DNA form, the CDR3 reads TGTGCCAGCGAAACGGGGGACCCTAGCGTGGGTGAGCAGTTCTTC.